This is a list of T cell receptor beta chains from one sample in a study of blood T cell repertoires in COVID-19. The repertoire was sequenced with immunoSEQ multiplex PCR; TCRdb's copy has only in-frame clones and lacks some. The profile shows 150,000 to 200,000 clones, roughly 84% of them singletons. Material: peripheral blood. The receptors come from a woman aged 45-59 years with COVID-19, enrolled during active disease. Each CDR3 is given with its conserved first and last residue. Each record gives: CDR3 protein, CDR3 DNA, CDR3 length, J gene, clone size, V gene, D gene. D genes are given only for firm matches. Clone size is stated in some rows and not others, as once, few, many or a class when expanded.

cdr3_aa: CSASGGVFSREQYF
cdr3_nt: TGCAGTGCCAGTGGGGGGGTGTTTTCTAGGGAGCAGTACTTC
cdr3_length: 14
j_call: TRBJ2-7
clone_size: -
v_call: TRBV20-1
d_call: TRBD2

cdr3_aa: CAIRGTSTSYEQYF
cdr3_nt: TGTGCCATTAGGGGGACTAGCACCTCCTACGAGCAGTACTTC
cdr3_length: 14
j_call: TRBJ2-7
clone_size: -
v_call: TRBV10-3
d_call: TRBD2

cdr3_aa: CASSYSPRINNEQYF
cdr3_nt: TGTGCCAGCAGTTACTCCCCTAGAATCAACAACGAGCAGTACTTC
cdr3_length: 15
j_call: TRBJ2-7
clone_size: -
v_call: TRBV6-5
d_call: -

cdr3_aa: CASSRTPGQGIGYTF
cdr3_nt: TGTGCCAGCAGCCGGACGCCGGGACAGGGAATTGGCTACACCTTC
cdr3_length: 15
j_call: TRBJ1-2
clone_size: -
v_call: TRBV14
d_call: TRBD1

cdr3_aa: CASSSDRRAQYF
cdr3_nt: TGTGCCAGCAGCTCGGACAGGAGAGCGCAGTATTTT
cdr3_length: 12
j_call: TRBJ2-3
clone_size: -
v_call: TRBV11-2
d_call: TRBD1

cdr3_aa: CASSRDRGYYEQYF
cdr3_nt: TGTGCCAGCAGCCGGGACAGGGGGTACTACGAGCAGTACTTC
cdr3_length: 14
j_call: TRBJ2-7
clone_size: -
v_call: TRBV3-1/TRBV3-2
d_call: TRBD1

cdr3_aa: CASSQEWTVPYEQYF
cdr3_nt: TGCGCCAGCAGCCAAGAATGGACAGTCCCCTACGAGCAGTACTTC
cdr3_length: 15
j_call: TRBJ2-7
clone_size: -
v_call: TRBV4-1
d_call: -

cdr3_aa: CASSLGHLSGANVLTF
cdr3_nt: TGTGCCAGCAGCTTGGGGCACCTCTCTGGGGCCAACGTCCTGACTTTC
cdr3_length: 16
j_call: TRBJ2-6
clone_size: -
v_call: TRBV5-5
d_call: -

cdr3_aa: CASIPPRGGGQPQHF
cdr3_nt: TGTGCCAGCATCCCTCCAAGGGGGGGCGGTCAGCCCCAGCATTTT
cdr3_length: 15
j_call: TRBJ1-5
clone_size: -
v_call: TRBV28
d_call: -

cdr3_aa: CASSYPGQPYGYTF
cdr3_nt: TGTGCCAGTAGTTACCCGGGACAGCCCTATGGCTACACCTTC
cdr3_length: 14
j_call: TRBJ1-2
clone_size: -
v_call: TRBV19
d_call: TRBD1

cdr3_aa: CASSVASFRGGDTQYF
cdr3_nt: TGTGCCAGCAGCGTAGCGAGTTTTCGGGGGGGAGATACGCAGTATTTT
cdr3_length: 16
j_call: TRBJ2-3
clone_size: -
v_call: TRBV9
d_call: TRBD2

cdr3_aa: CASSLYSPGTQYF
cdr3_nt: TGTGCCAGCAGTTTATACTCCCCCGGGACCCAGTACTTC
cdr3_length: 13
j_call: TRBJ2-5
clone_size: -
v_call: TRBV27
d_call: -

cdr3_aa: CAWSVTSGTDTQYF
cdr3_nt: TGTGCCTGGAGTGTGACTAGCGGTACAGATACGCAGTATTTT
cdr3_length: 14
j_call: TRBJ2-3
clone_size: -
v_call: TRBV30
d_call: TRBD2

cdr3_aa: CASTVARQGYSSGANVLTF
cdr3_nt: TGTGCCAGCACCGTGGCGAGGCAGGGGTATTCCTCTGGGGCCAACGTCCTGACTTTC
cdr3_length: 19
j_call: TRBJ2-6
clone_size: -
v_call: TRBV5-6
d_call: -

cdr3_aa: CASSPNPRDYGYTF
cdr3_nt: TGTGCCAGCTCACCTAACCCCCGAGATTATGGCTACACCTTC
cdr3_length: 14
j_call: TRBJ1-2
clone_size: -
v_call: TRBV18
d_call: -

cdr3_aa: CASSQTGTANEQYF
cdr3_nt: TGCGCCAGCAGTCAGACCGGGACAGCGAACGAGCAGTACTTC
cdr3_length: 14
j_call: TRBJ2-7
clone_size: many
v_call: TRBV5-1
d_call: TRBD1

cdr3_aa: CASSAGGGPDTQYF
cdr3_nt: TGTGCCAGCAGCGCTGGGGGGGGCCCAGATACGCAGTATTTT
cdr3_length: 14
j_call: TRBJ2-3
clone_size: few
v_call: TRBV9
d_call: -

cdr3_aa: CASSQDPISGSSYNEQFF
cdr3_nt: TGCGCCAGCAGCCAAGATCCCATTAGCGGGAGCTCCTACAATGAGCAGTTCTTC
cdr3_length: 18
j_call: TRBJ2-1
clone_size: -
v_call: TRBV4-1
d_call: TRBD2

cdr3_aa: CASSFDAREGAFF
cdr3_nt: TGTGCCAGCAGTTTTGATGCGCGTGAGGGAGCTTTCTTT
cdr3_length: 13
j_call: TRBJ1-1
clone_size: -
v_call: TRBV27
d_call: -

cdr3_aa: CAWESGGSSYEQYF
cdr3_nt: TGTGCCTGGGAGAGCGGGGGGAGCTCCTACGAGCAGTACTTC
cdr3_length: 14
j_call: TRBJ2-7
clone_size: -
v_call: TRBV30
d_call: TRBD2

cdr3_aa: CASSPRGSSNTGELFF
cdr3_nt: TGTGCCAGCAGCCCCCGGGGGTCCTCGAACACCGGGGAGCTGTTTTTT
cdr3_length: 16
j_call: TRBJ2-2
clone_size: few
v_call: TRBV9
d_call: -

cdr3_aa: CASGTNRYEQYF
cdr3_nt: TGTGCCAGCGGTACCAACAGGTACGAGCAGTACTTC
cdr3_length: 12
j_call: TRBJ2-7
clone_size: -
v_call: TRBV6-5
d_call: -

cdr3_aa: CASSLAGGTSPYEQYF
cdr3_nt: TGTGCCAGCAGCTTAGCGGGGGGGACTAGCCCCTACGAGCAGTACTTC
cdr3_length: 16
j_call: TRBJ2-7
clone_size: few
v_call: TRBV7-2
d_call: TRBD2

cdr3_aa: CASSVVGRSNEKLFF
cdr3_nt: TGTGCCAGCAGTGTAGTAGGGAGGTCTAATGAAAAACTGTTTTTT
cdr3_length: 15
j_call: TRBJ1-4
clone_size: -
v_call: TRBV2
d_call: -

cdr3_aa: CASSRGGAGREDTGELFF
cdr3_nt: TGTGCCAGCAGCCGCGGGGGGGCCGGAAGGGAAGACACCGGGGAGCTGTTTTTT
cdr3_length: 18
j_call: TRBJ2-2
clone_size: -
v_call: TRBV7-9
d_call: TRBD2